The rows below give T cell receptor beta chains drawn from one sample of a study of pediatric ulcerative colitis. TCRdb keeps only in-frame clones here, not all; method: immunoSEQ multiplex PCR. The sample carries under 30,000 clones, roughly 70% recorded once. The sequenced sample consisted of gut tissue. Receptors were obtained from a boy between 10 and 17 years old with severe ulcerative colitis. CDR3s include the opening cysteine and the closing phenylalanine or tryptophan. The D gene is left open where the match is weak. Expanded clones get a size class; other rows say once, few or many, or leave the size out.

-	TRBV5-4	TRBJ2-2	-	TGTGCCAGCAGCTTGGGAAACGATAAGTCCGGGGAGCTGTTTTTT	CASSLGNDKSGELFF
-	TRBV15	TRBJ1-1	TRBD1	TGTGCCACCAGCAGAGGCGCAGGGGGTCGGGGCACTGAAGCTTTCTTT	CATSRGAGGRGTEAFF
-	TRBV6-5	TRBJ2-5	-	TGTGCCAGCAGGGTTAAGGAGACCCAGTACTTC	CASRVKETQYF
-	TRBV6-6	TRBJ2-1	-	TGTGCCAGCAGTTACTCGAACCAAGGGGGCTACAATGAGCAGTTCTTC	CASSYSNQGGYNEQFF
-	TRBV12-5	TRBJ2-5	TRBD2	TGTGCTAGTGGTTTGAACGGGAGGGCCCAAGAGACCCAGTACTTC	CASGLNGRAQETQYF
-	TRBV7-2	TRBJ1-1	-	TGTGCCAGCAGCGTTGTATGGGGTCCTGGCACTGAAGCTTTCTTT	CASSVVWGPGTEAFF
-	TRBV5-4	TRBJ2-3	TRBD2	TGTGCCAGCAGCTTGCTAGCGGGCACAGATACGCAGTATTTT	CASSLLAGTDTQYF
once	TRBV29-1	TRBJ2-1	-	TGCAGCGTTGCCGCCCGGGACTCCTCCTACAATGAGCAGTTCTTC	CSVAARDSSYNEQFF
-	TRBV11-2	TRBJ1-1	-	TGTGCCAGCAGCTTATACCCATCCGGGGACACTGAAGCTTTCTTT	CASSLYPSGDTEAFF
-	TRBV28	TRBJ2-1	-	TGTGCCAGCAGTGAACAGGCGAGTTGGTTCTTC	CASSEQASWFF
-	TRBV4-2	TRBJ2-7	TRBD2	TGTGCCAGCAGCCAAGGGGGGGGAACGGGAGAGCAGTACTTC	CASSQGGGTGEQYF
-	TRBV7-8	TRBJ2-5	-	TGTGCCAGCAGCTCCAGAGGGCCAGGTCAGGAGACCCAGTACTTC	CASSSRGPGQETQYF
few	TRBV6-5	TRBJ2-7	TRBD2	TGTGCCAGCAGTTACCGACGGACTAGCGGGCAGTACGAGCAGTACTTC	CASSYRRTSGQYEQYF
-	TRBV29-1	TRBJ2-7	-	TGCAGCGTGGGCAGGGACGACAGCGAGCAGTACTTC	CSVGRDDSEQYF
-	TRBV6-1	TRBJ2-3	-	TGTGCCAGCGGAACGGGAGAGAAAGATACGCAGTATTTT	CASGTGEKDTQYF
once	TRBV19	TRBJ1-1	-	TGTGCCAGTATCCTACGCTGGGGCTCTGAAGCTTTCTTT	CASILRWGSEAFF
-	TRBV28	TRBJ1-2	-	TGTGCCAGCCTTCCGCACCGGGTCAGGGACTATGGCTACACCTTC	CASLPHRVRDYGYTF
few	TRBV28	TRBJ2-1	TRBD2	TGTGCCAGCGAGGGATCGGGACTAGCGGGGCTTCACAATGAGCAGTTCTTC	CASEGSGLAGLHNEQFF
-	TRBV11-1	TRBJ2-5	TRBD2	TGTGCCAGCAGCCCTGGCACTCTAGCGGGCCAAGAGACCCAGTACTTC	CASSPGTLAGQETQYF
once	TRBV5-6	TRBJ1-2	TRBD1	TGTGCCAGCAGCGGAAAGGGACAGGGGGGTGGCTACACCTTC	CASSGKGQGGGYTF
-	TRBV15	TRBJ2-7	-	TGTGCCACCAGCAGAGTGAGGGCAGGGTATAGCGAGCAGTACTTC	CATSRVRAGYSEQYF
-	TRBV4-3	TRBJ1-2	-	TGCGCCAGCAGCCAAGATTATGAGGGGCCGGACTATGGCTACACCTTC	CASSQDYEGPDYGYTF
-	TRBV9	TRBJ1-2	TRBD1	TGTGCCAGCAGCGCTTTAGCAGGGGGCCGTTCGTATGGCTACACCTTC	CASSALAGGRSYGYTF
-	TRBV7-6	TRBJ2-5	TRBD2	TGTGCCAGCAGCTTAGCTCTAGCGGCACAAGAGACCCAGTACTTC	CASSLALAAQETQYF
-	TRBV6-1	TRBJ1-1	-	TGTGCCAGCAGTGACAAAATGAACACTGAAGCTTTCTTT	CASSDKMNTEAFF
-	TRBV15	TRBJ2-1	TRBD2	TGTGCCACCAGCCGGTCTAGCGGGAGTTTCGCTGAGCAGTTCTTC	CATSRSSGSFAEQFF
-	TRBV6-6	TRBJ1-1	-	TGTGCCAGCAGTTACGGTAGTGAAGCTTTCTTT	CASSYGSEAFF
-	TRBV6-4	TRBJ2-1	TRBD2	TGTGCCAGCAGTGAGGGACTAGCGGGCAATGAGCAGTTCTTC	CASSEGLAGNEQFF
-	TRBV25-1	TRBJ1-1	-	TGTGCCAGCAGTTCAGGTCTGAACACTGAAGCTTTCTTT	CASSSGLNTEAFF
-	TRBV11-2	TRBJ1-2	-	TGTGCCAGCAGCTTAGATCCAGGGACTCCGTATGGCTACACCTTC	CASSLDPGTPYGYTF
-	TRBV7-2	TRBJ1-5	TRBD1	TGTGCCAGCAGCTCCGGGACAGGGGTACGACCCCAGCATTTT	CASSSGTGVRPQHF
-	TRBV19	TRBJ2-7	TRBD1	TGTGCCAGTAGTATCCAGACAGGGGGCTCCTACGAGCAGTACTTC	CASSIQTGGSYEQYF
-	TRBV5-6	TRBJ2-7	TRBD1	TGTGCCAGCAGGTACAGGGGAACCTACGAGCAGTACTTC	CASRYRGTYEQYF
-	TRBV7-6	TRBJ2-7	-	TGTGCCAGCAGGGACAGCCTCTCCTACGAGCAGTACTTC	CASRDSLSYEQYF
-	TRBV25-1	TRBJ2-7	TRBD1	TGTGCCAGCACCTTCCAGGGGGCGTCCTACGAGCAGTACTTC	CASTFQGASYEQYF
-	TRBV4-3	TRBJ1-1	TRBD1	TGCGCCAGCAGCCAACTCCAGGGGGTCGTTGACACTGAAGCTTTCTTT	CASSQLQGVVDTEAFF
-	TRBV6-5	TRBJ1-1	-	TGTGCCAGCGGCGTGAACACTGAAGCTTTCTTT	CASGVNTEAFF
-	TRBV30	TRBJ2-7	-	TGTGCCTGGCTAAGCCGGGATCTACTCATGAGCTCCTACGAGCAGTACTTC	CAWLSRDLLMSSYEQYF
-	TRBV7-2	TRBJ2-1	-	TGTGCCAGCAGCACCACCATGGCGGCTTGGGGAAACAATGAGCAGTTCTTC	CASSTTMAAWGNNEQFF
-	TRBV29-1	TRBJ2-3	-	TGCAGCGTTGAATTGTCCCCAGGGACGCAGTATTTT	CSVELSPGTQYF
once	TRBV18	TRBJ1-1	-	TGTGCCAGCTCCCAGGACAGGAACACTGAAGCTTTCTTT	CASSQDRNTEAFF
-	TRBV19	TRBJ2-7	TRBD2	TGTGCCAGTAGTCTAGCGGGGAGCTCCTACGAGCAGTACTTC	CASSLAGSSYEQYF
once	TRBV9	TRBJ2-3	-	TGTGCCAGCAGCCCGCGGGAAAGCACAGATACGCAGTATTTT	CASSPRESTDTQYF
-	TRBV13	TRBJ2-1	TRBD2	TGTGCCAGCAGCTTAGGCCGCCAGGGAGGGAGGAATGAGCAGTTCTTC	CASSLGRQGGRNEQFF
-	TRBV19	TRBJ1-5	-	TGTGCCAGTAGTACTGTGACGGCACAGCATTTT	CASSTVTAQHF
-	TRBV2	TRBJ2-7	-	TGTGCCAGCAGTCAGACAGACGAGCAGTACTTC	CASSQTDEQYF
-	TRBV4-1	TRBJ2-1	-	TGTGCCAGCAGCACTGAGGACAGCCTAAGGAATGAGCAGTTCTTC	CASSTEDSLRNEQFF